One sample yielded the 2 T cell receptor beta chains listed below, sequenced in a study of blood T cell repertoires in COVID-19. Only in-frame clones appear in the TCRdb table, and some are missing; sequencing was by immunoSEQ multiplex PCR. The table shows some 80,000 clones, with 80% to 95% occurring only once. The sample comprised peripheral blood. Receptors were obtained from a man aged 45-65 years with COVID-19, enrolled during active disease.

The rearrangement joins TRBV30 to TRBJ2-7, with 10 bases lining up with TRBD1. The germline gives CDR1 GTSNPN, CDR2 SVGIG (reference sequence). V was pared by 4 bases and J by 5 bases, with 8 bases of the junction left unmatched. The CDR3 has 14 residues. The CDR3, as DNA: TGTGCCTGGATTAGACAGGGGGCGCTCCACGAGCAGTACTTC. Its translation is CAWIRQGALHEQYF.

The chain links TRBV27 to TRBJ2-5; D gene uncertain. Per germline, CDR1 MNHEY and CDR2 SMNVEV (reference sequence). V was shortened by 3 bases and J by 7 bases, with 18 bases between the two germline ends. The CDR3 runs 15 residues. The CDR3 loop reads CASSLLAGSRGTQYF. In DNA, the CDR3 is TGTGCCAGCAGTTTGTTGGCCGGCAGTCGCGGGACCCAGTACTTC.